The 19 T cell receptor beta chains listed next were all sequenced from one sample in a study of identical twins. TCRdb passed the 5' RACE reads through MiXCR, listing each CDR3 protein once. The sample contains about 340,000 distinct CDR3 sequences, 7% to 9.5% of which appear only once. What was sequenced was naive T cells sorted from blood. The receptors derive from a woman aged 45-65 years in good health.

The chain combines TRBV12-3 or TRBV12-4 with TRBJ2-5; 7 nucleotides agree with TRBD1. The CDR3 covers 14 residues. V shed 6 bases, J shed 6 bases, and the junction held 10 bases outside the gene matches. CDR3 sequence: CASSQTGIEKTQYF. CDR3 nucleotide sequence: TGTGCCAGCAGCCAGACAGGGATTGAAAAGACCCAGTACTTC.

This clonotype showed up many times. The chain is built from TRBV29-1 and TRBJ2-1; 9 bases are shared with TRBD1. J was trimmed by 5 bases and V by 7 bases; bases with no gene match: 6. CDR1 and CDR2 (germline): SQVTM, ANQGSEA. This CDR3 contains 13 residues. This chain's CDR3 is CSARGQGDNEQFF. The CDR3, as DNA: TGCAGCGCCAGGGGACAGGGAGACAATGAGCAGTTCTTC.

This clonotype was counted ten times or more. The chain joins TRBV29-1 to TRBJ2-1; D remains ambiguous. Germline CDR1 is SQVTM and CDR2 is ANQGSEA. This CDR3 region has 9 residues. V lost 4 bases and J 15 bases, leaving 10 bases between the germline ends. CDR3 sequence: CSVAAAPFF. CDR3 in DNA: TGCAGCGTTGCGGCAGCACCGTTCTTC.

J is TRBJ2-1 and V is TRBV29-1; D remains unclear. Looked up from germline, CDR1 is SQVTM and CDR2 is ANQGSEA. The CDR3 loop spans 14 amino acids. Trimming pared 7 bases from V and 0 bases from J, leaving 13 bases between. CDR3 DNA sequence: TGCAGCGACCTCCAGGAAAGCTCCTACAATGAGCAGTTCTTC. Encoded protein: CSDLQESSYNEQFF.

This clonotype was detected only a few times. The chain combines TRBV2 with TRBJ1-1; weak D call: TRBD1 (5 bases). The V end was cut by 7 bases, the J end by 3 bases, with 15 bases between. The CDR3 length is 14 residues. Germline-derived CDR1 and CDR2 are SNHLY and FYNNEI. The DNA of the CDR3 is TGTGCCAGCATGGGCCTCCAGGGCCACACTGAAGCTTTCTTT. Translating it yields CASMGLQGHTEAFF.

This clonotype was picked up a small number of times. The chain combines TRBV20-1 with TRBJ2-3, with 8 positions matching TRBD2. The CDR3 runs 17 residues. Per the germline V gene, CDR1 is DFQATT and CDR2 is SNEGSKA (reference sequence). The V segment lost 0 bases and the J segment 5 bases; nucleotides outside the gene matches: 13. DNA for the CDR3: TGCAGTGCTAGAGACCCAATGGATCGGGAGGGCGGAGATACGCAGTATTTT. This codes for CSARDPMDREGGDTQYF.

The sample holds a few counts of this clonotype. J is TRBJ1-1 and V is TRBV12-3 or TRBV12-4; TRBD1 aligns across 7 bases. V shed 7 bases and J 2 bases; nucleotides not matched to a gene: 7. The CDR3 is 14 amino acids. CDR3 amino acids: CASTPGGFNTEAFF. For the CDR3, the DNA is TGTGCCAGCACTCCAGGGGGTTTTAACACTGAAGCTTTCTTT.

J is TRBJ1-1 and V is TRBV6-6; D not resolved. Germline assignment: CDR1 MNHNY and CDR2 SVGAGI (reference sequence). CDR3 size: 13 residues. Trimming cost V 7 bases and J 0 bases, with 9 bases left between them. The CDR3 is CASTLVMNTEAFF. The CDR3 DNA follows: TGTGCCAGCACGTTGGTTATGAACACTGAAGCTTTCTTT.

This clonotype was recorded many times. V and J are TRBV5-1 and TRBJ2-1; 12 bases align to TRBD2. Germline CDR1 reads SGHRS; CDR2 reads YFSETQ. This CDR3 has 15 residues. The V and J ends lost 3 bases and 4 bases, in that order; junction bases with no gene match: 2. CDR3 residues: CASSSTSGGYNEQFF. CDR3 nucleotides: TGCGCCAGCAGCTCGACTAGCGGGGGATACAATGAGCAGTTCTTC.

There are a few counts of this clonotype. As DNA, the CDR3 is TGTGCCAGCAGCCTAGGGGTAAGCAATCAGCCCCAGCATTTT. The encoded protein is CASSLGVSNQPQHF. The chain couples TRBV7-9 to TRBJ1-5; D might be TRBD1 (5 bases). The CDR3 spans 14 residues. Deletions cut 5 bases from V and 1 base from J, with 9 bases between. CDR1 and CDR2 (germline): SEHNR, FQNEAQ (reference sequence).

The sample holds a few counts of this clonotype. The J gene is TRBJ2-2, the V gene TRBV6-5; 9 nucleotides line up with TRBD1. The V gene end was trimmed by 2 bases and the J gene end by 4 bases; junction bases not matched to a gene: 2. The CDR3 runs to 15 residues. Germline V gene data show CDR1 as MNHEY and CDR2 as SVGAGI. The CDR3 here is CASSYRTGVTGELFF. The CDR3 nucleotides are TGTGCCAGCAGTTACAGGACAGGGGTCACCGGGGAGCTGTTTTTT.

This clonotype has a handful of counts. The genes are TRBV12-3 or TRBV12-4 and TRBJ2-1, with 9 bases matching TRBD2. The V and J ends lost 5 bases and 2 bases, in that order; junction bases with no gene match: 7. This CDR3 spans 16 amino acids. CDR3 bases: TGTGCCAGCAGTGCCACCGGGACTAGCACCTACAATGAGCAGTTCTTC. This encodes CASSATGTSTYNEQFF.

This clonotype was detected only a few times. The CDR3 here is CSAVLAGGRGTDTQYF. CDR3 DNA sequence: TGCAGTGCGGTTCTAGCGGGAGGGCGGGGCACAGATACGCAGTATTTT. V gene TRBV20-1 combines with J gene TRBJ2-3, with 12 bases aligning to TRBD2. Trimming took 6 bases from V and 1 from J; bases not matched to a gene: 8. Germline CDR1 is DFQATT and CDR2 is SNEGSKA (reference sequence). This CDR3 has 16 amino acids.

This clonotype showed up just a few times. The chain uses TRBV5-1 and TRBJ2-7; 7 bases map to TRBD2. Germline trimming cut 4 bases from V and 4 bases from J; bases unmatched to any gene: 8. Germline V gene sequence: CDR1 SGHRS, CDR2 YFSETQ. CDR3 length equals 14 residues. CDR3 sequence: CASSLSGIGYEQYF. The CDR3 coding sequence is TGCGCCAGCAGCCTGAGCGGGATCGGTTACGAGCAGTACTTC.

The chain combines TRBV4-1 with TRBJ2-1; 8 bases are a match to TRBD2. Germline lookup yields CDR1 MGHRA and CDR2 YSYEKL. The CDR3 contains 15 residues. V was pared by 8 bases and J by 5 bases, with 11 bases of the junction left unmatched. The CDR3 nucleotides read TGCGCCAGCGAGGGGCCGGGCGGGGGGAACAATGAGCAGTTCTTC. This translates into CASEGPGGGNNEQFF.

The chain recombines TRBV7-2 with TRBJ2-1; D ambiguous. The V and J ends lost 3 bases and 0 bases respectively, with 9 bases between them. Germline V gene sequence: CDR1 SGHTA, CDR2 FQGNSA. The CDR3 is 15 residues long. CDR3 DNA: TGTGCCAGCAGCTTCGGCCCCAGCTCCTACAATGAGCAGTTCTTC. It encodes CASSFGPSSYNEQFF.

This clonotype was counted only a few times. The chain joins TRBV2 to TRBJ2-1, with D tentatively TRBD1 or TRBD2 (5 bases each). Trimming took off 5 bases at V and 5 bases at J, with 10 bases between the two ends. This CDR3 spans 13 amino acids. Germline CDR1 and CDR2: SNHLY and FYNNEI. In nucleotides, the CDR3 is TGTGCCAGCAGTAAACTGGGGGACAATGAGCAGTTCTTC. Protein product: CASSKLGDNEQFF.

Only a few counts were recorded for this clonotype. The CDR3 loop reads CASSPLGKGSNQPQHF. CDR3 sequence (DNA): TGTGCCAGCAGCCCATTGGGTAAGGGAAGCAATCAGCCCCAGCATTTT. The J gene is TRBJ1-5, the V gene TRBV7-9, with D hard to call. V dropped 5 bases and J dropped 1 base, with 15 bases sitting between them. Germline V gene data show CDR1 as SEHNR and CDR2 as FQNEAQ (reference sequence). The length of the CDR3 is 16 residues.

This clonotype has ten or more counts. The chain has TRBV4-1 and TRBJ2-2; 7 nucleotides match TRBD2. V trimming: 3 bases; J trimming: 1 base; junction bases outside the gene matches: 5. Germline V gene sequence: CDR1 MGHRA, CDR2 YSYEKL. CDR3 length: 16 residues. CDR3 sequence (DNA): TGCGCCAGCAGCCATGCCAGCGGGGAGAACACCGGGGAGCTGTTTTTT. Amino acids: CASSHASGENTGELFF.